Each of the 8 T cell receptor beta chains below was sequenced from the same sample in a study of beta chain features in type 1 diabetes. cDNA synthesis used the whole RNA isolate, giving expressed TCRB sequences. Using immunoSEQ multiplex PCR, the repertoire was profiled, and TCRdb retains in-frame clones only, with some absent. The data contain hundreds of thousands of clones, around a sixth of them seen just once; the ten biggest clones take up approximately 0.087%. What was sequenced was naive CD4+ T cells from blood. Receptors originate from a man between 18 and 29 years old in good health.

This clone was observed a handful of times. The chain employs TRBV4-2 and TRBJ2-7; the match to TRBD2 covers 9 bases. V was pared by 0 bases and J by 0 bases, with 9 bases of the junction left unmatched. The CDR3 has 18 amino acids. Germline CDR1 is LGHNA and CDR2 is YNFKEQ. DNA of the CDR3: TGTGCCAGCAGCCAAGATCGGGGTCTAGCGGGGAGCTCCTACGAGCAGTACTTC. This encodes CASSQDRGLAGSSYEQYF.

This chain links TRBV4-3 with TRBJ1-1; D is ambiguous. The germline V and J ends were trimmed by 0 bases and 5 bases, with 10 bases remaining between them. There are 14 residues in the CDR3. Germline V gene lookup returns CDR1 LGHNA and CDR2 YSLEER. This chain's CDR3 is CASSQEKGRTEAFF. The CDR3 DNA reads TGCGCCAGCAGCCAAGAAAAGGGAAGGACTGAAGCTTTCTTT.

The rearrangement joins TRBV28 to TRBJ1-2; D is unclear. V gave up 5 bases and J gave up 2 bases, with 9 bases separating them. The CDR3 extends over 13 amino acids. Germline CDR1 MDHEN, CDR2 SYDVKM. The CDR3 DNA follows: TGTGCCAGCAGTGACTATACCAACTATGGCTACACCTTC. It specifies CASSDYTNYGYTF.

The CDR3 nucleotides are TGCGCCAGCAGCTTGATCCAAGAGACCCAGTACTTC. It translates to CASSLIQETQYF. The gene calls are TRBV5-1 and TRBJ2-5; D is ambiguous. Trimming took off 1 base at V and 1 base at J, with 2 bases between the two ends. The CDR3 spans 12 residues. Per germline, CDR1 SGHRS and CDR2 YFSETQ.

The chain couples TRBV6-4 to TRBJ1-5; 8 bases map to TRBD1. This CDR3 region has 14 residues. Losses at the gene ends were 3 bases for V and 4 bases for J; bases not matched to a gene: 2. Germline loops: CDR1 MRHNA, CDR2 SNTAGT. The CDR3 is CASSEGQGNQPQHF. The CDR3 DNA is TGTGCCAGCAGTGAAGGACAGGGAAATCAGCCCCAGCATTTT.

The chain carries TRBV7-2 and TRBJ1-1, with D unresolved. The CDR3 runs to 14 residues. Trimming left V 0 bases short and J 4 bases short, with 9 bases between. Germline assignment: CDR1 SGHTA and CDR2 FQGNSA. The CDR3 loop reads CASSLASKGTEAFF. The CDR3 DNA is TGTGCCAGCAGCTTAGCCAGTAAGGGCACTGAAGCTTTCTTT.

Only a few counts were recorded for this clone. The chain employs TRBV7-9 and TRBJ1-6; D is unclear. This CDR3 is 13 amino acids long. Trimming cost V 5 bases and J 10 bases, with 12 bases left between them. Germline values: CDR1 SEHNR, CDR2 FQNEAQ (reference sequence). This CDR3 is CASSPTTESPLHF. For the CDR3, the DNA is TGTGCCAGCAGCCCGACGACGGAATCACCCCTCCACTTT.

CDR3 bases: TGTGCCAGCAGCTTGGGGGACAGGGCCAACACTGAAGCTTTCTTT. Translated: CASSLGDRANTEAFF. This chain uses TRBV7-9 with TRBJ1-1; 9 bases match TRBD1. The CDR3 runs to 15 residues. V shed 3 bases and J 2 bases; nucleotides not matched to a gene: 4. Looked up from germline, CDR1 is SEHNR and CDR2 is FQNEAQ (reference sequence). Full variable domain (outside the CDR3, taken from reference TRBV7-9 and TRBJ1-1): DTGVSQNPRHKITKRGQNVTFRCDPISEHNRLYWYRQTLGQGPEFLTYFQNEAQLEKSRLLSDRFSAERPKGSFSTLEIQRTEQGDSAMYLCASSLGDRANTEAFFGQGTRLTVV.